This TCR beta chain comes out of a study of blood T cell repertoires in COVID-19. As for the study in general: Specimens from acute and convalescent COVID-19 originated in the United States, Italy and Spain. T cells, B-cell-depleted T cells, or PBMCs supplied cDNA or gDNA.

There are 14 residues in the CDR3. The germline gives CDR1 LNHDA, CDR2 SQIVND (reference sequence). The junction had 6 bases not matched to a gene; V was cut back by 5 bases and J by 5 bases. Original methodology: Researchers report that nucleated cell counts were estimated from reference gene primer amplification. Clones were read by immunoSEQ multiplex PCR, and TCRdb kept only the in-frame ones, dropping some. D and trimming come from the DNA, and the V and J calls and clone size come from that table. The sample carries fewer than 90,000 clones, approximately 90% recorded once. The chain carries TRBV19 and TRBJ1-2; 9 bases map to TRBD1. The clonotype comes from a man between 65 and 85 years old with active COVID-19. Sequencing used peripheral blood. CDR3 in amino acids: CASSPYGQGYGYTF. The CDR3 nucleotides are TGTGCCAGTAGTCCCTACGGACAGGGGTATGGCTACACCTTC.